Presented here are 10 T cell receptor beta chains from one specimen sequenced in a study of blood T cell repertoires in COVID-19. Profiling relied on immunoSEQ multiplex PCR, and the TCRdb table lists in-frame clones only, not all of them. This table holds roughly 420,000 clones, approximately 90% found once. Source material: PBMCs or T cells enriched from blood (not recorded which). These receptors all come from a woman aged 25 to 39 with acute COVID-19.

This chain joins TRBV18 and TRBJ2-7; 9 bases agree with TRBD1. The ends lost 1 base at V and 5 bases at J; junction bases unmatched: 6. Germline V gene sequence: CDR1 KGHSH, CDR2 LQKENI. CDR3 length: 15 amino acids. This CDR3 reads CASSPLGTGYHEQYF. Here the CDR3 DNA reads TGTGCCAGCTCACCACTCGGGACAGGGTATCACGAGCAGTACTTC.

The rearrangement uses TRBV5-1 and TRBJ2-5; 9 bases align to TRBD1. This CDR3 has 16 amino acids. Germline-derived CDR1 and CDR2 are SGHRS and YFSETQ. The V segment lost 6 bases and the J segment 5 bases; nucleotides outside the gene matches: 14. The CDR3 reads CASIGTGPTPGETQYF. The CDR3 DNA reads as TGCGCCAGCATAGGGACAGGGCCGACACCCGGGGAGACCCAGTACTTC.

J is TRBJ2-7 and V is TRBV5-6; the D gene is possibly TRBD1 (5 bases). The germline V gene encodes CDR1 SGHDT and CDR2 YYEEEE. This CDR3 is 14 amino acids long. Trimming removed 0 bases from V and 6 bases from J, with 13 bases in between. Written as DNA, the CDR3 is TGTGCCAGCAGCTTGGGACAGAAGGTATCCGAGCAGTACTTC. This codes for CASSLGQKVSEQYF.

The chain uses TRBV21-1 and TRBJ2-7; the D call TRBD1 from the table was never checked on the DNA. TRBV21-1 is flagged as a pseudogene. This CDR3 spans 14 amino acids. The CDR3 nucleotides read TGTGCCAGCAGGGTAGACAGGGGTCCTTACGAGCAGTACTTC. It yields the protein CASRVDRGPYEQYF.

The gene calls are TRBV7-3 and TRBJ2-5, with D tentatively TRBD2 (5 bases). V was cut by 5 bases and J by 1 base, with 11 bases left in between. This CDR3 has 14 residues. CDR1 and CDR2 (germline): SGHTA, FQGTGA. The CDR3 DNA reads TGTGCCAGCAGCCGAAGCGGTACCCAAGAGACCCAGTACTTC. Its protein product is CASSRSGTQETQYF.

V usage is TRBV5-5 and J usage is TRBJ2-7; TRBD2 is a possible D gene (6 bases). The CDR3 contains 19 residues. V was pared by 0 bases and J by 7 bases, with 29 bases between. Germline assignment: CDR1 SGHKS and CDR2 YYEKEE (reference sequence). CDR3 residues: CASSLVVLGSETSGLEQYF. Here the CDR3 DNA reads TGTGCCAGCAGCTTGGTGGTCTTGGGGTCCGAGACTAGTGGTTTAGAGCAGTACTTC.

The genes are TRBV2 and TRBJ1-4; TRBD1 matches 8 bases. CDR3 length equals 20 residues. Germline V lookup: CDR1 SNHLY, CDR2 FYNNEI. V lost 4 bases to trimming and J lost 0 bases; unmatched junction nucleotides: 16. The CDR3 loop is CASSAFGQGADLATNEKLFF. CDR3 in DNA: TGTGCCAGCAGTGCGTTTGGTCAGGGGGCCGACTTGGCAACTAATGAAAAACTGTTTTTT.

About this clone: The germline gene is not matched at one end of the junction; a read error may be the cause. The chain carries TRBV11-2 and TRBJ2-3, with 10 positions matching TRBD2. Germline CDR1 is SGHAT and CDR2 is FQNNGV. The CDR3 length is 15 residues. The CDR3 loop reads CASSHKGRAGGFWDF. The CDR3 coding sequence is TGTGCCAGCAGCCACAAGGGGAGAGCGGGGGGGTTCTGGGATTTT.

This sequence joins TRBV19 and TRBJ1-2; 7 bases line up with TRBD1. The CDR3 consists of 14 residues. V lost 4 bases, J lost 4 bases, and 6 bases stayed unmatched. Germline V gene lookup returns CDR1 LNHDA and CDR2 SQIVND (reference sequence). CDR3 region: CASSTRGPGYGYTF. DNA of the CDR3: TGTGCCAGTAGTACAAGGGGGCCGGGCTATGGCTACACCTTC.

This chain joins TRBV2 and TRBJ1-1; D gene ambiguous. The CDR3 is made up of 14 amino acids. V lost 4 bases to trimming and J lost 1 base, with 10 bases between them. CDR1 is SNHLY and CDR2 is FYNNEI in the germline V gene. CDR3 DNA: TGTGCCAGCAGTGTAGGAGGTAGGAACACTGAAGCTTTCTTT. This encodes CASSVGGRNTEAFF.